The 16 T cell receptor beta chains below all came from one sample that was sequenced in a study of blood T cell repertoires in COVID-19. Sequenced by immunoSEQ multiplex PCR; TCRdb stores in-frame clones only, minus some. The sample has roughly 300,000 clones, 81% seen once. Sequenced: peripheral blood. These receptors were collected from a woman aged 55-75 years with active or convalescent COVID-19.

The chain carries TRBV3-1 (or the pseudogene TRBV3-2) and TRBJ1-2; D not certain. CDR1 is LGHDT and CDR2 is YNNKEL in the germline V gene (reference sequence). V lost 5 bases and J 5 bases, leaving 6 bases between the germline ends. The CDR3 is 11 amino acids. CDR3 sequence: CASSRGYGYTF. CDR3 sequence (DNA): TGTGCCAGCAGCAGAGGTTATGGCTACACCTTC.

This chain links TRBV30 with TRBJ2-5; D ambiguous. The CDR3 loop spans 12 amino acids. Germline assignment: CDR1 GTSNPN and CDR2 SVGIG (reference sequence). Trimming took off 0 bases at V and 3 bases at J, with 5 bases between the two ends. The CDR3 reads CAWSVNKETQYF. In DNA, the CDR3 is TGTGCCTGGAGTGTAAATAAAGAGACCCAGTACTTC.

This chain connects TRBV6-5 to TRBJ2-7; no clear D gene. CDR1 and CDR2 from the germline V gene are MNHEY and SVGAGI. The CDR3 is made up of 16 amino acids. Trimming pared 0 bases from V and 0 bases from J, leaving 12 bases between. CDR3 DNA sequence: TGTGCCAGCAGTTACTCGATTCCCCAGTACTCCTACGAGCAGTACTTC. It is translated as CASSYSIPQYSYEQYF.

The gene calls are TRBV5-1 and TRBJ1-2; TRBD1 might be the D (6 bases). V was trimmed by 0 bases and J by 6 bases, leaving 12 bases between them. CDR3 size: 14 residues. Germline V lookup: CDR1 SGHRS, CDR2 YFSETQ. In DNA form, the CDR3 reads TGCGCCAGCAGCTTGGAGAGGCCAGGGGATGGCTACACCTTC. Its translation: CASSLERPGDGYTF.

This chain links TRBV19 with TRBJ1-1; possible D gene TRBD1, 5 bases. Per germline, CDR1 LNHDA and CDR2 SQIVND (reference sequence). The CDR3 totals 15 residues. V shed 5 bases and J shed 3 bases, with 16 bases lying between them. The CDR3 sequence: CASSLGTGIYTEAFF. The CDR3 bases are TGTGCCAGTAGTCTGGGGACTGGAATCTACACTGAAGCTTTCTTT.

This sequence joins TRBV19 and TRBJ2-1; TRBD2 matches at 7 bases. CDR1 is LNHDA, CDR2 SQIVND, per germline (reference sequence). CDR3 length: 15 residues. Unmatched junction bases numbered 9, after V lost 6 bases and J lost 4 bases. The CDR3: CASRLVAGDYNEQFF. CDR3 in DNA: TGTGCCAGTAGGTTAGTGGCGGGGGATTACAATGAGCAGTTCTTC.

The chain recombines TRBV3-1 (or the pseudogene TRBV3-2) with TRBJ1-1, with D possibly matching TRBD1 (6 bases). Germline CDR1 is LGHDT and CDR2 is YNNKEL (reference sequence). V was pared by 4 bases and J by 3 bases, with 15 bases between. The CDR3 runs to 15 residues. The DNA for the CDR3 is TGTGCCAGCAGCCCCGAAACAGGGTCTTACACTGAAGCTTTCTTT. Translated: CASSPETGSYTEAFF.

This chain uses TRBV5-1 with TRBJ1-2; 8 bases fit TRBD1. Germline CDR1 is SGHRS and CDR2 is YFSETQ. The CDR3 runs to 13 residues. Trimming at V came to 0 bases and at J to 8 bases, leaving 3 bases not matched to a gene. The CDR3 here is CASSLGQGIGYTF. DNA for the CDR3: TGCGCCAGCAGCTTGGGACAGGGGATCGGCTACACCTTC.

The CDR3 coding sequence is TGTGCTAGTGGTTTGGCTTCCGGGACAGGGGGTTCCACTGAAGCTTTCTTT. This translates into CASGLASGTGGSTEAFF. The chain has TRBV12-5 and TRBJ1-1, with 11 bases matching TRBD1. The CDR3 sequence is 17 residues long. Trimming at V came to 1 base and at J to 4 bases, leaving 8 bases not matched to a gene. The germline CDR1 and CDR2 sequences are LGHNT and FRNRAP.

The chain joins TRBV18 to TRBJ1-2, with D perhaps matching TRBD1 (5 bases). The CDR3 sequence is 14 residues long. V lost 3 bases and J 6 bases, leaving 14 bases between the germline ends. Germline V gene lookup returns CDR1 KGHSH and CDR2 LQKENI. The CDR3 nucleotides are TGTGCCAGCTCACCCACGCGAGGGGAGGATGGCTACACCTTC. This sequence encodes CASSPTRGEDGYTF.

This clone was found a few times. This chain uses TRBV3-1 (or the pseudogene TRBV3-2) with TRBJ1-2; 8 bases fit TRBD1. V lost 4 bases and J lost 4; bases outside the gene matches: 11. Germline values: CDR1 LGHDT, CDR2 YNNKEL (reference sequence). The CDR3 loop spans 16 amino acids. In DNA form, the CDR3 reads TGTGCCAGCAGCCTCATCGACGGACAGGGAGTCTATGGCTACACCTTC. Translated: CASSLIDGQGVYGYTF.

This sequence joins TRBV6-5 and TRBJ1-3; D is perhaps TRBD1 (5 bases). The V gene's germline CDR1 is MNHEY and CDR2 SVGAGI. The CDR3 consists of 15 residues. Trimming removed 2 bases at V and 3 bases at J, with 11 bases between. This CDR3 is CASSYGPGDGNTIYF. The CDR3 nucleotides read TGTGCCAGCAGTTACGGTCCGGGGGATGGAAACACCATATATTTT.

The V gene is TRBV10-2, the J gene TRBJ2-1; 8 bases are a match to TRBD1. This CDR3 region has 15 residues. The junction had 5 bases not matched to a gene; V was cut back by 6 bases and J by 1 base. The V gene's germline CDR1 is WSHSY and CDR2 SAAADI. The CDR3 DNA reads TGCGCCAGCAGGTCCGGACAGGGTTCCTACAATGAGCAGTTCTTC. It is translated as CASRSGQGSYNEQFF.

This clone was detected only a few times. At one end the junction does not follow the germline gene, possibly because of a read error. The chain is built from TRBV19 and TRBJ1-5, with unresolved D. Germline CDR1 and CDR2: LNHDA and SQIVND (reference sequence). The CDR3 has 14 residues. CDR3 protein: CASSLEKTREPQHF. The CDR3 DNA reads as TGTGCCAGTAGTTTAGAGAAAACGAGGGAGCCCCAGCATTTT.

This chain joins TRBV7-9 and TRBJ1-1; D unresolved. Deletions cut 2 bases from V and 5 bases from J, with 15 bases between. The length of the CDR3 is 15 residues. Germline V gene lookup returns CDR1 SEHNR and CDR2 FQNEAQ (reference sequence). The DNA for the CDR3 is TGTGCCAGCAGCTTAACTCAGACAACGGGGACTGAAGCTTTCTTT. Translating gives CASSLTQTTGTEAFF.

J is TRBJ1-4 and V is TRBV4-2; D uncertain. CDR3 length: 14 amino acids. Germline V lookup: CDR1 LGHNA, CDR2 YNFKEQ. V was clipped by 0 bases and J by 4 bases, with 6 bases between them. The chain's CDR3 is CASSQEGGNEKLFF. DNA of the CDR3: TGTGCCAGCAGCCAAGAGGGAGGTAATGAAAAACTGTTTTTT.